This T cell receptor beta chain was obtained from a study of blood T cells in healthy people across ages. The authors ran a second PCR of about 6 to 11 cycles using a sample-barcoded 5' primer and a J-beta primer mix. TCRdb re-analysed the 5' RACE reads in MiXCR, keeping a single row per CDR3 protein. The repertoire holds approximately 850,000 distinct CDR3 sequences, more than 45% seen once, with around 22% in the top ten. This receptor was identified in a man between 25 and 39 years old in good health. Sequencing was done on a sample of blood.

CDR3 sequence reads: CASSLGPASYEQYF. CDR3 coding DNA: TGTGCCAGCAGCTTGGGGCCCGCTTCCTACGAGCAGTACTTC. The chain combines TRBV9 with TRBJ2-7, with TRBD1 as a possible D gene (5 bases). V shed 4 bases and J shed 1 base, with 12 bases lying between them. Germline CDR1 SGDLS, CDR2 YYNGEE. The CDR3 spans 14 residues.